This T cell receptor (beta chain) appears in the sequencing data of a study of cytomegalovirus exposure and HLA in healthy donors. The CDR3 is 12 amino acids. V shed 7 bases and J shed 11 bases, with 15 bases lying between them. Germline CDR1 is MNHNS and CDR2 is SASEGT. Both 60 Vbeta primers and 13 Jbeta primers went into the PCR. Profiling relied on immunoSEQ multiplex PCR, and the TCRdb table lists in-frame clones only, not all of them. Seen in this sample are 95,000 to 150,000 clones; the ten most common clones hold around 4%. The material sequenced was PBMCs. The sequence came from a man aged 18-30 years in good health and CMV-seronegative. The chain employs TRBV6-1 and TRBJ2-1, with a weak D call TRBD2 (6 bases). The CDR3 DNA is TGTGCCAGCACAACCGGGGCGGGGAAGCAGTTCTTC. Amino acid sequence: CASTTGAGKQFF.